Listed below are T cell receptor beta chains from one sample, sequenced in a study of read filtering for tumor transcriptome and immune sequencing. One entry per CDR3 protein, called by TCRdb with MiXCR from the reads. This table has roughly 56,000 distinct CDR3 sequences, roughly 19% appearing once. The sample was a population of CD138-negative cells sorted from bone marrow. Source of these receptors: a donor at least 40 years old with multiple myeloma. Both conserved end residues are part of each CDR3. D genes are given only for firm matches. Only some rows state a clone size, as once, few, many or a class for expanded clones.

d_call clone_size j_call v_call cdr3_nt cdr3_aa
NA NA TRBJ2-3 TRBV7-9 TGTGCCAGCAGCTTAGAAACAGTTCTAAGAGCAGATACGCAGTATTTT CASSLETVLRADTQYF
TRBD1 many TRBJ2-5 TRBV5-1 TGCGCCAGCAGGACAGGGGACCTGTACCAAGAGACCCAGTACTTC CASRTGDLYQETQYF
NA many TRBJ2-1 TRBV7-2 TGTGCCAGCACCGGGTGGGGGTACAATGAGCAGTTCTTC CASTGWGYNEQFF
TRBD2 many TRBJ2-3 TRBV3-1 TGTGCCAGCAGCCAGGACCTAGCGGGGGGGCCAACAGATACGCAGTATTTT CASSQDLAGGPTDTQYF
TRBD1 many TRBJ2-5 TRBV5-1 TGCGCCAGCAGTCGAGGGACAGGGGGCCGGGAGACCCAGTACTTC CASSRGTGGRETQYF
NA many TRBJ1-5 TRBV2 TGTGCCAGCAGTGAAAGGGCAGGGGGCAATCAGCCCCAGCATTTT CASSERAGGNQPQHF
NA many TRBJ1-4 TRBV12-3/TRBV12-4 TGTGCCAGCAGTTTCGCGTCGGCTGAAAAACTGTTTTTT CASSFASAEKLFF
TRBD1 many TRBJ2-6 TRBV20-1 TGCAGTGCTTTGGGACAGGGGGACGGGGCCAACGTCCTGACTTTC CSALGQGDGANVLTF
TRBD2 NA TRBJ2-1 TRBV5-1 TGCGCCAGCAGCTTGGCCTGGCGGGGGGGCCCCTACAATGAGCAGTTCTTC CASSLAWRGGPYNEQFF
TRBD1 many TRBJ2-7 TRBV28 TGTGCCAGCAGTTCACAGGGGGCGACGGGACACGAGCAGTACTTC CASSSQGATGHEQYF
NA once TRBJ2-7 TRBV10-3 TGTGCCGTCAGCCCCGACAGGAGCTCCTACGAGCAGTACTTC CAVSPDRSSYEQYF
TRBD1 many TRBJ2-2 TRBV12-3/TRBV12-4 TGTGCCAGCAGCCCTGACAGGGGGTGGGTCGGGGAGCTGTTTTTT CASSPDRGWVGELFF
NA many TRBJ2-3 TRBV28 TGTGCCAGCAACTCCGGGTGGGGTAAAGATACGCAGTATTTT CASNSGWGKDTQYF
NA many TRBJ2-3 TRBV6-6 TGTGCCAGCGACCGAAGCTTGGGCACAGATACGCAGTATTTT CASDRSLGTDTQYF
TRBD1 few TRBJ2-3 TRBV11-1 TGTGCCAGCAGTCCGGACAGGCAAGATACGCAGTATTTT CASSPDRQDTQYF
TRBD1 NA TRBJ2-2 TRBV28 TGTGCCAGCAGTTTCTCCGGGACAGCGAACACCGGGGAGCTGTTTTTT CASSFSGTANTGELFF
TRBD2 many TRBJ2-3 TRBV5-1 TGCGCCAGCAGCTCCCGTAGCGGGACTAGCACAGATACGCAGTATTTT CASSSRSGTSTDTQYF
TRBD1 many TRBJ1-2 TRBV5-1 TGCGCCAGCAGCTGGGGACAGTCTAACTATGGCTACACCTTC CASSWGQSNYGYTF
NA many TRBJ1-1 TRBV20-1 TGCAGTGCGGAAAAGAGAGGCGCCCAACTCTACCCTGAAGCTTTCTTT CSAEKRGAQLYPEAFF
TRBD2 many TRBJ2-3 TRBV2 TGTGCCAGCAGTGAATTGGGACTAGTCTATACGCAGTATTTT CASSELGLVYTQYF
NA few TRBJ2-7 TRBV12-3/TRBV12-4 TGTGCCAGCAGTTTATTTACGAGCGAGCAGTACTTC CASSLFTSEQYF
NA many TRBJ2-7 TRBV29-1 TGCAGCGTCGGGGAGACGGGGGAGCAGTACTTC CSVGETGEQYF
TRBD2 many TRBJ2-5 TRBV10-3 TGTGCCATCAGTGAGTCCGTAGCGGGGCAAGAGACCCAGTACTTC CAISESVAGQETQYF
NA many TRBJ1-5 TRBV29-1 TGCAGCGTTCCAGCGGACGGGGGCAGTCAGCCCCAGCATTTT CSVPADGGSQPQHF
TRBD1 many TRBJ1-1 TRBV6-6 TGTGCCAGCAGTTACGGGACAGGGGGTCCTGAAGCTTTCTTT CASSYGTGGPEAFF
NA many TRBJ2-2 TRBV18 TGTGCCAGCCAAGAACCAAAGGGGAACACCGGGGAGCTGTTTTTT CASQEPKGNTGELFF
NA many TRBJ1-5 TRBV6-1 TGTGCCAGCAGTGGAGCAACCTATCAGCCCCAGCATTTT CASSGATYQPQHF
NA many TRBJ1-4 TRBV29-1 TGCAGCGTTGCAGGGGATGAAAAACTGTTTTTT CSVAGDEKLFF
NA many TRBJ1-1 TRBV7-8 TGTGCCAGCAGCTTACCCACGCCACGTACTGAAGCTTTCTTT CASSLPTPRTEAFF
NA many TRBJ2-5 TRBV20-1 TGCAGTGCCCGAGTGGAGACCCAGTACTTC CSARVETQYF
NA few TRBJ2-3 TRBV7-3 TGTGCCAGCAGCTTATCGGGGCTAAACACAGATACGCAGTATTTT CASSLSGLNTDTQYF
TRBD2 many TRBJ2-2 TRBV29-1 TGCAGCGCCGGACTAGCCCTTAGCACCGGGGAGCTGTTTTTT CSAGLALSTGELFF
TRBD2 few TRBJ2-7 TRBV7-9 TGTGCCAGCAGCCAAAGCGGGGGACCCTACGAGCAGTACTTC CASSQSGGPYEQYF
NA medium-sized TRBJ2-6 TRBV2 TGTGCCAGCAGGGGGGACACCCTCTCTGGGGCCAACGTCCTGACTTTC CASRGDTLSGANVLTF
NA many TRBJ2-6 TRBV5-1 TGTGCCAGCAGTGTGAGGGTAGGGGTAAGCGCCGGGGAGCTTACCAACGTCCTGACTTTC CASSVRVGVSAGELTNVLTF
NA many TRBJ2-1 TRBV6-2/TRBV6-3 TGTGCCAGCAGTGATGCCGGGACCAATAATGAGCAGTTCTTC CASSDAGTNNEQFF
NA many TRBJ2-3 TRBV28 TGTGCCAGCAGTCCCGTCCCAGGGGCCATCGCAAGCACAGATACGCAGTATTTT CASSPVPGAIASTDTQYF
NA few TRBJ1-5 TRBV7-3 TGTGCCAGCAGCCGACAGGTTGGTCAGCCCCAGCATTTT CASSRQVGQPQHF
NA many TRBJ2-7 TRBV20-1 TGCAGTGGGACTCCTGGCTACGAGCAGTACTTC CSGTPGYEQYF
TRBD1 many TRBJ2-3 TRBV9 TGTGCCAGCAGCAACCGAGGGGGCCGCACAGATACGCAGTATTTT CASSNRGGRTDTQYF